Presented here are 2 T cell receptor beta chains from one specimen sequenced in a study of esophageal squamous cell carcinoma under preoperative chemotherapy. Via MiXCR, TCRdb re-called the PCR reads, giving one row per CDR3 protein. The sample holds approximately 30,000 distinct CDR3 sequences, 45% to 55% seen once. The time point: before preoperative PTX-NDP chemotherapy. Sampling was performed from a patient given preoperative chemotherapy. The origin of the receptors is a human donor with esophageal squamous cell carcinoma. The donor label of this sample is uncertain.

This clonotype was detected only a few times. The chain links TRBV7-3 to TRBJ2-1, with 10 bases that match TRBD2. Germline assignment: CDR1 SGHTA and CDR2 FQGTGA. V trimming: 6 bases; J trimming: 10 bases; junction bases outside the gene matches: 12. The CDR3 has 15 amino acids. The CDR3 region is CASSLGAGTSAEQFF. CDR3 DNA: TGTGCCAGCAGTCTTGGAGCCGGGACTAGCGCCGAGCAGTTCTTC.

V and J are TRBV7-3 and TRBJ2-5; 7 bases map to TRBD2. Germline assignment: CDR1 SGHTA and CDR2 FQGTGA. Trimming cost V 3 bases and J 11 bases; bases outside gene matches: 21. The length of the CDR3 is 17 residues. The CDR3 loop reads CASSFGPGGGVKNTQYF. CDR3 nucleotides: TGTGCCAGCAGCTTCGGACCCGGGGGAGGGGTCAAAAACACTCAGTACTTC.